The 7 T cell receptor beta chains below were found in one sample sequenced in a study of T cell responses to AZD1222 COVID-19 vaccine. Measured with immunoSEQ multiplex PCR; TCRdb has only the in-frame clones, and not every one. This table holds 70,000 to 95,000 clones, more than 90% found once. The source material was peripheral blood, sampled on day 0 of AZD1222 vaccination. Receptor source: an adult in good health.

The CDR3 DNA follows: TGTGCCAGCAGCTCTAGCGGGACCGAGACCCAGTACTTC. This gives the protein CASSSSGTETQYF. The V and J genes are TRBV5-4 and TRBJ2-5; 9 nucleotides align to TRBD2. Trimming took 3 bases from V and 5 from J; bases not matched to a gene: 2. CDR3 length: 13 amino acids. Germline V CDR1 and CDR2: SGHNT, YYREEE (reference sequence).

The J gene is TRBJ1-1, the V gene TRBV27, with no clear D. This CDR3 region has 13 residues. V was trimmed by 8 bases and J by 11 bases, leaving 21 bases between them. The germline V gene encodes CDR1 MNHEY and CDR2 SMNVEV (reference sequence). As DNA, the CDR3 is TGTGCCAGCTGGACCGACGACCTGTTGAGGGCTTTCTTT. This gives the protein CASWTDDLLRAFF.

This clone has only one observation. The chain recombines TRBV4-1 with TRBJ2-7; 7 bases agree with TRBD1. Germline V gene data show CDR1 as MGHRA and CDR2 as YSYEKL. The CDR3 is 13 amino acids. V lost 4 bases, J lost 2 bases, and 2 bases stayed unmatched. CDR3 nucleotide sequence: TGCGCCAGCAGCCCTGGACAGGCCTACGAGCAGTACTTC. Its protein is CASSPGQAYEQYF.

The chain carries TRBV2 and TRBJ1-5, with TRBD1 matching 7 bases. V lost 4 bases to trimming and J lost 5 bases; unmatched junction nucleotides: 8. CDR1 and CDR2 (germline): SNHLY, FYNNEI. This CDR3 region has 15 residues. In DNA, the CDR3 is TGTGCCAGCAGTGTTGTTCGGCAGGGGGATCAGCCCCAGCATTTT. Residues: CASSVVRQGDQPQHF.

The chain combines TRBV7-9 with TRBJ2-7; 11 bases are a match to TRBD2. The CDR3 is 14 residues long. Trimming at V came to 5 bases and at J to 8 bases, leaving 8 bases not matched to a gene. Germline V gene sequence: CDR1 SEHNR, CDR2 FQNEAQ (reference sequence). The CDR3 region is CASSVTSGSFKQYF. The CDR3, as DNA: TGTGCCAGCAGCGTAACTAGCGGGAGTTTTAAGCAGTACTTC.

The chain carries TRBV7-8 and TRBJ2-7, with 10 bases lining up with TRBD2. This CDR3 has 15 amino acids. CDR1 and CDR2 from the germline V gene are SGHVS and FQNEAQ. With 2 bases clipped from V and 6 bases from J, the junction kept 7 bases outside the gene matches. The CDR3, as DNA: TGTGCCAGCAGCTTAATCCTAGCGGGAGTCAGCGAGCAGTACTTC. It encodes CASSLILAGVSEQYF. Full variable domain (rest looked up from reference TRBV7-8 and TRBJ2-7): GAGVSQSPRYKVAKRGQDVALRCDPISGHVSLFWYQQALGQGPEFLTYFQNEAQLDKSGLPSDRFFAERPEGSVSTLKIQRTQQEDSAVYLCASSLILAGVSEQYFGPGTRLTVT.

The chain employs TRBV9 and TRBJ1-1; D is uncertain. There are 15 residues in the CDR3. V was shortened by 3 bases and J by 1 base, with 13 bases between the two germline ends. Germline V CDR1 and CDR2: SGDLS, YYNGEE. CDR3 protein: CASSAEVSANTEAFF. CDR3 nucleotide sequence: TGTGCCAGCAGCGCAGAGGTCTCAGCGAACACTGAAGCTTTCTTT.